This TCR beta chain was retrieved from a study of cytomegalovirus exposure and HLA in healthy donors. The CDR3 loop spans 15 amino acids. Trimming stripped 0 bases from V and 7 bases from J, with 13 bases between. The germline V gene encodes CDR1 SGDLS and CDR2 YYNGEE. 13 Jbeta primers and 60 Vbeta primers were used for the PCR. The repertoire was sequenced with immunoSEQ multiplex PCR; TCRdb's copy has only in-frame clones and lacks some. The sample comprises 60,000 to 85,000 clones, approximately 78% of which are singletons, and 3% to 3.5% rests with the top ten. A word on this clone: Antigen: not known.

The study's findings and limits: In a later analysis, compared with equally common non-associated chains, HLA-associated beta chains were more expanded. One cluster of highly shared sequence variants probably arose as a sequencing artifact. A missense variant in DCLRE1C was later tied to TCR beta V- and J-gene trimming.

The receptor's source is a man aged 35 to 55 in good health and CMV-seronegative. The chain combines TRBV9 with TRBJ1-4, with D possibly matching TRBD1 (6 bases). The sample taken for sequencing was PBMCs. The CDR3 sequence is CASSVDGAGVEKLFF. CDR3 nucleotide sequence: TGTGCCAGCAGCGTAGACGGGGCAGGGGTTGAAAAACTGTTTTTT.